One and the same sample provided the 17 T cell receptor beta chains below, sequenced in a study of shared clonotypes between healthy human individuals. Libraries were prepared by immunoSEQ multiplex PCR; TCRdb keeps only in-frame clonotypes and omits some of them. The table records roughly 2.6 million clones, around 90% of them present only once. Sequencing was carried out using naive CD4+ T cells sorted from blood. The subset here: CD45RA+ positively selected. The source is a man younger than 35 in good health.

The V gene is TRBV19, the J gene TRBJ1-2; 7 bases agree with TRBD1. The CDR3 length is 15 residues. From germline, CDR1 is LNHDA and CDR2 SQIVND (reference sequence). Trimming took 5 bases from V and 2 from J; bases not matched to a gene: 8. The DNA for the CDR3 is TGTGCCAGTAGTTTACTTGACAGGGACAACTATGGCTACACCTTC. It is translated as CASSLLDRDNYGYTF.

This rearrangement joins TRBV25-1 to TRBJ2-3, with 11 positions matching TRBD2. The germline CDR1 and CDR2 sequences are MGHDK and SYGVNS. The CDR3 spans 18 residues. V was clipped by 4 bases and J by 2 bases; unmatched bases: 11. The CDR3 coding sequence is TGTGCCAGCAGTGTGCCCTCACCGGGACTAGCGGACACAGATACGCAGTATTTT. Encoded protein: CASSVPSPGLADTDTQYF.

The genes are TRBV2 and TRBJ2-3; D is unresolved. There are 14 residues in the CDR3. Germline CDR1 SNHLY, CDR2 FYNNEI. The V gene lost 4 bases and the J gene lost 1 base, with 9 bases spanning the gap. The CDR3 is CASSAVVGTDTQYF. For the CDR3, the DNA is TGTGCCAGCAGTGCCGTGGTCGGCACAGATACGCAGTATTTT.

The chain is built from TRBV9 and TRBJ2-2; 7 positions match TRBD2. The CDR3 contains 15 residues. The V gene's germline CDR1 is SGDLS and CDR2 YYNGEE. V shed 1 base, J shed 5 bases, and the junction held 5 bases outside the gene matches. The DNA for the CDR3 is TGTGCCAGCAGCGTACGGCTAGCGGATACCGGGGAGCTGTTTTTT. As protein: CASSVRLADTGELFF. The whole variable domain, remainder taken from reference TRBV9 and TRBJ2-2, is DSGVTQTPKHLITATGQRVTLRCSPRSGDLSVYWYQQSLDQGLQFLIQYYNGEERAKGNILERFSAQQFPDLHSELNLSSLELGDSALYFCASSVRLADTGELFFGEGSRLTVL.

This sequence joins TRBV30 and TRBJ1-1; a weak D match, TRBD1 (6 bases). Germline CDR1 and CDR2: GTSNPN and SVGIG (reference sequence). The ends were cut back, 0 bases at V and 9 bases at J, with 17 bases in the middle. The CDR3 runs 14 residues. DNA of the CDR3: TGTGCCTGGAGTGTAGAAGGGGGGACCGGAAAAGCTTTCTTT. Translated: CAWSVEGGTGKAFF.

The genes are TRBV9 and TRBJ1-2, with 8 bases lining up with TRBD1. CDR3 length: 17 residues. Germline CDR1 and CDR2: SGDLS and YYNGEE. V shed 4 bases, J shed 7 bases, and the junction held 18 bases outside the gene matches. CDR3 in DNA: TGTGCCAGCAGCCACAAACCCCAAACAGGGGGTGCCGGTGGCTACACCTTC. This codes for CASSHKPQTGGAGGYTF.

This clone was picked up one time. The genes are TRBV13 and TRBJ2-7; D gene uncertain. Germline V lookup: CDR1 PRHDT, CDR2 FYEKMQ (reference sequence). V was pared by 5 bases and J by 2 bases, with 13 bases between. The CDR3 has 14 residues. CDR3 sequence (DNA): TGTGCCAGCAGCCCAGCAGCGCCCACCTACGAGCAGTACTTC. Protein: CASSPAAPTYEQYF.

In this sample, this clone turned up a few times. The rearrangement joins TRBV30 to TRBJ1-5, with 8 bases identical to TRBD1. The CDR3 covers 13 residues. Germline CDR1 GTSNPN, CDR2 SVGIG (reference sequence). V gave up 1 base and J gave up 6 bases; unmatched junction bases: 2. This CDR3 is CAWSDRGSQPQHF. CDR3 in DNA: TGTGCCTGGAGTGACAGGGGGAGTCAGCCCCAGCATTTT.

This chain uses TRBV5-1 with TRBJ1-2, with D unclear. CDR3 length: 14 amino acids. V shed 0 bases and J shed 2 bases, with 8 bases lying between them. Germline V gene data show CDR1 as SGHRS and CDR2 as YFSETQ. CDR3 coding DNA: TGCGCCAGCAGCTTGGTTGACGGAAACTATGGCTACACCTTC. It is translated as CASSLVDGNYGYTF. The full variable domain, rest sourced from reference TRBV5-1 and TRBJ1-2, is KAGVTQTPRYLIKTRGQQVTLSCSPISGHRSVSWYQQTPGQGLQFLFEYFSETQRNKGNFPGRFSGRQFSNSRSEMNVSTLELGDSALYLCASSLVDGNYGYTFGSGTRLTVV.

The chain uses TRBV5-1 and TRBJ2-7; 7 positions match TRBD1. Germline CDR1 and CDR2: SGHRS and YFSETQ. Trimming removed 4 bases from V and 2 bases from J; junction bases left unmatched: 6. This CDR3 has 14 residues. The CDR3 loop reads CASSTGTVPYEQYF. Written as DNA, the CDR3 is TGCGCCAGCAGCACCGGGACAGTACCCTACGAGCAGTACTTC. Full variable domain (rest looked up from reference TRBV5-1 and TRBJ2-7): KAGVTQTPRYLIKTRGQQVTLSCSPISGHRSVSWYQQTPGQGLQFLFEYFSETQRNKGNFPGRFSGRQFSNSRSEMNVSTLELGDSALYLCASSTGTVPYEQYFGPGTRLTVT.

This clone was recorded once. The chain combines TRBV19 with TRBJ2-5; D unresolved. This CDR3 is built from 14 residues. CDR1 LNHDA and CDR2 SQIVND come from the germline V gene (reference sequence). V gave up 1 base and J gave up 5 bases, with 11 bases separating them. In DNA, the CDR3 is TGTGCCAGTAGTATAGGCTCGGTGGGGGAGACCCAGTACTTC. Translating gives CASSIGSVGETQYF.

This chain uses TRBV13 with TRBJ2-3, with 8 bases identical to TRBD2. V gave up 5 bases and J gave up 5 bases; unmatched junction bases: 3. The CDR3 length is 13 residues. CDR1 and CDR2 (germline): PRHDT, FYEKMQ (reference sequence). The CDR3 loop is CASSLREGDTQYF. The DNA of the CDR3 is TGTGCCAGCAGCCTCCGGGAGGGAGATACGCAGTATTTT.

The DNA for the CDR3 is TGTGCCAGCAGCTTTGGGGACTCGGGGGCCTACGAGCAGTACTTC. Translating it yields CASSFGDSGAYEQYF. The J gene is TRBJ2-7, the V gene TRBV7-6, with D possibly matching TRBD2 (6 bases). This CDR3 comprises 15 residues. Germline CDR1 SGHVS, CDR2 FNYEAQ. The V gene lost 3 bases and the J gene lost 2 bases, with 14 bases spanning the gap.

The genes are TRBV6-5 and TRBJ1-5, with 7 bases aligning to TRBD1. Germline CDR1 reads MNHEY; CDR2 reads SVGAGI. Trimming cost V 6 bases and J 4 bases; bases outside gene matches: 9. The CDR3 covers 15 residues. The CDR3 DNA is TGTGCCAGCAGGCAAACAGGGGTTGGAAATCAGCCCCAGCATTTT. Residues: CASRQTGVGNQPQHF.

Regarding this clone: This CDR3 is also generated by other DNA sequences in the sample. This sequence joins TRBV5-1 and TRBJ2-1, with D unresolved. CDR1 is SGHRS, CDR2 YFSETQ, per germline. The germline V and J ends were trimmed by 0 bases and 5 bases, with 9 bases remaining between them. The length of the CDR3 is 14 residues. CDR3 coding DNA: TGCGCCAGCAGCTTGGCCTCAGGCCACAATGAGCAGTTCTTC. It codes for CASSLASGHNEQFF.

Concerning this clone itself: Different DNA sequences within this sample yield the same CDR3. This rearrangement joins TRBV5-1 to TRBJ2-3; tentative D call: TRBD2 (5 bases). V was trimmed by 5 bases and J by 0 bases, leaving 7 bases between them. Per germline, CDR1 SGHRS and CDR2 YFSETQ. There are 13 residues in the CDR3. The CDR3, as DNA: TGCGCCAGCAGATCGGGGAGCACAGATACGCAGTATTTT. Protein product: CASRSGSTDTQYF.

The rearrangement links TRBV5-6 to TRBJ2-2; D remains unclear. Germline CDR1 reads SGHDT; CDR2 reads YYEEEE. V shed 0 bases and J shed 9 bases, with 3 bases lying between them. The CDR3 totals 11 residues. CDR3 in DNA: TGTGCCAGCAGCTTGGAACGGGAGCTGTTTTTT. Amino acid sequence: CASSLERELFF.